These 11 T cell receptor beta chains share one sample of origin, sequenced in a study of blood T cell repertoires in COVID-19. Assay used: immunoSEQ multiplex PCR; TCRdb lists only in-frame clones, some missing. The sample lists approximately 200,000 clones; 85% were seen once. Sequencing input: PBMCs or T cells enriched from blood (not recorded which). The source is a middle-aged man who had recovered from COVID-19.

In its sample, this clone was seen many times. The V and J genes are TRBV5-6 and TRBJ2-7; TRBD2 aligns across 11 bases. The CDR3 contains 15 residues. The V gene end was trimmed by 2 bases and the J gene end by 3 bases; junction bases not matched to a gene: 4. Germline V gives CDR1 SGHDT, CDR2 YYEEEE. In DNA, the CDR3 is TGTGCCAGCAGCTTATCACTAGCGGGAGTCTACGAGCAGTACTTC. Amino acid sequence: CASSLSLAGVYEQYF.

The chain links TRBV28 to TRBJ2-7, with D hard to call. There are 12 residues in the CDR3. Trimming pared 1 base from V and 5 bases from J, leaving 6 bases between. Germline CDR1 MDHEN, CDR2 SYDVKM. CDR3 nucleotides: TGTGCCAGCAGTTTATCCCTCCACGAGCAGTACTTC. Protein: CASSLSLHEQYF.

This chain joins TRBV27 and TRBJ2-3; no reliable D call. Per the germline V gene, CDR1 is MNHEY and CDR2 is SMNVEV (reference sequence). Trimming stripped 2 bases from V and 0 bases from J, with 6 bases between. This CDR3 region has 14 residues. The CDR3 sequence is CASSLRPSTDTQYF. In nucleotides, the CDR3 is TGTGCCAGCAGTTTACGTCCCAGCACAGATACGCAGTATTTT.

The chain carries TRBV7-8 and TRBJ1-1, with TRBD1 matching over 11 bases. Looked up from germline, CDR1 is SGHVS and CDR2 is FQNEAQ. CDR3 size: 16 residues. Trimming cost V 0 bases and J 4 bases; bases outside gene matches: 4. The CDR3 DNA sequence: TGTGCCAGCAGCTTAGCCGGGACAGGGGGAAGCACTGAAGCTTTCTTT. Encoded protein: CASSLAGTGGSTEAFF.

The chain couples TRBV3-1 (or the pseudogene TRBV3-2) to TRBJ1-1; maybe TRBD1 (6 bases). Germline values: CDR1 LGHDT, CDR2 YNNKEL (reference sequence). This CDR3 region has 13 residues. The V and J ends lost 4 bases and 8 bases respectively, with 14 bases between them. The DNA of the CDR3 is TGTGCCAGCAGCCCCCACCGTGGGACAGAAGCTTTCTTT. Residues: CASSPHRGTEAFF.

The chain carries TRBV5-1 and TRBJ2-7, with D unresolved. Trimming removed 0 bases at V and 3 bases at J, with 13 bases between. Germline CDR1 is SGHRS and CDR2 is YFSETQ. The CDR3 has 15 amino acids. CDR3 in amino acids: CASSLGGLEDYEQYF. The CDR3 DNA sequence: TGCGCCAGCAGCTTGGGAGGCCTTGAGGACTACGAGCAGTACTTC.

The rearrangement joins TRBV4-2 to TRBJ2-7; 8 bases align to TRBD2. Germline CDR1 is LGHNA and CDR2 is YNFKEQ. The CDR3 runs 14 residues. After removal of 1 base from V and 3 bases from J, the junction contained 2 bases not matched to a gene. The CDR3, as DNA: TGTGCCAGCAGCCAAGGAGCGGGAGACTACGAGCAGTACTTC. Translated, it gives CASSQGAGDYEQYF.

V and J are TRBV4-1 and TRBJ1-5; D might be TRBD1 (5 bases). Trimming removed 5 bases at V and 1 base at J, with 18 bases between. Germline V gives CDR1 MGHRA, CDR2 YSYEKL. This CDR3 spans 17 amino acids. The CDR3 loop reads CASSARDSNWSNQPQHF. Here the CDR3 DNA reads TGCGCCAGCAGCGCCCGGGACTCAAATTGGAGCAATCAGCCCCAGCATTTT.

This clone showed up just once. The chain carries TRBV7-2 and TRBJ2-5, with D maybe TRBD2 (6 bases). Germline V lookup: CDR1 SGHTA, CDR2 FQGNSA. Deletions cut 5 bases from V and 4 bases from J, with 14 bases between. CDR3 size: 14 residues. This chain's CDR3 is CASSPWRVGETQYF. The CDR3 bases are TGTGCCAGCAGCCCGTGGAGGGTGGGAGAGACCCAGTACTTC.

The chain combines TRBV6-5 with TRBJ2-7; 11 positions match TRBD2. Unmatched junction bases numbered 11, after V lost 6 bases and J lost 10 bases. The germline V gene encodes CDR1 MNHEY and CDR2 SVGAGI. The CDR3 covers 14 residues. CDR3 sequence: CASRSGLAGFPQYF. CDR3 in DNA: TGTGCCAGCAGGTCCGGACTAGCGGGCTTTCCCCAGTACTTC.

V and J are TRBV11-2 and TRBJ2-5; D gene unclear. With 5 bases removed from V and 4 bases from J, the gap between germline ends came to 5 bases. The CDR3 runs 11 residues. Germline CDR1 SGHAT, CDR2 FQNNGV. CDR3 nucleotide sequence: TGTGCCAGCAGCCTGAGAGAGACCCAGTACTTC. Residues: CASSLRETQYF.